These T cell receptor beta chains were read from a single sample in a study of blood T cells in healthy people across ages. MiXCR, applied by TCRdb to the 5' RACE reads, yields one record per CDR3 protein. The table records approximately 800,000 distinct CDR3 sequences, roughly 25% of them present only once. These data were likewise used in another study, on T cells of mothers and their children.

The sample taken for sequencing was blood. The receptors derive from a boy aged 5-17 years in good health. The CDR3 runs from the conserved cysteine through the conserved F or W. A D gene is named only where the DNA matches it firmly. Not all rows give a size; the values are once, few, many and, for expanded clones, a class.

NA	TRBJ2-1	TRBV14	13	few	CASSQGGGFEQFF	TGTGCCAGCAGCCAAGGGGGAGGATTTGAGCAGTTCTTC
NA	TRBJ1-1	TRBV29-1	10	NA	CSVARTEAFF	TGCAGCGTTGCCCGGACCGAAGCTTTCTTT
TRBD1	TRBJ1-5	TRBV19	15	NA	CASTLQGMGNQPQHF	TGTGCCAGTACCTTACAGGGGATGGGCAATCAGCCCCAGCATTTT
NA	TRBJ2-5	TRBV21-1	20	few	CASSKGSQTPTSGVQETQYF	TGTGCCAGCAGCAAAGGGTCCCAAACGCCGACTAGCGGGGTCCAAGAGACCCAGTACTTC
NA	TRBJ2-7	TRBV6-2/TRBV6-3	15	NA	CASMSAGAGLYEQYF	TGTGCCAGCATGTCGGCGGGGGCAGGCCTATACGAGCAGTACTTC
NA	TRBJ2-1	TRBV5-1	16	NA	CASRPTRGATYNEQFF	TGCGCCAGCAGGCCAACCCGGGGGGCTACCTACAATGAGCAGTTCTTC
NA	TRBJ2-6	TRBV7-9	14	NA	CASSPSGGANVLTF	TGTGCCAGCAGCCCATCTGGAGGGGCCAACGTCCTGACTTTC
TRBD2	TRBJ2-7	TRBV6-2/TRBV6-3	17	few	CASSPHLAGGPSYEQYF	TGTGCCAGCAGTCCCCATTTAGCGGGGGGTCCCTCCTACGAGCAGTACTTC
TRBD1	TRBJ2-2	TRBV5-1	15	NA	CASSPGQVDTGELFF	TGCGCCAGCAGCCCGGGACAGGTGGACACCGGGGAGCTGTTTTTT
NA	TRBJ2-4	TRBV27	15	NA	CASSINWLTKNIQYF	TGTGCCAGCAGTATTAATTGGCTTACCAAAAACATTCAGTACTTC
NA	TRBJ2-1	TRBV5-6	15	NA	CASSLAGRVYNEQFF	TGTGCCAGCAGCTTGGCCGGACGCGTCTACAATGAGCAGTTCTTC
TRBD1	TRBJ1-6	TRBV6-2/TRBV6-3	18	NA	CASSYSWTGGGYNSPLHF	TGTGCCAGCAGTTACTCCTGGACAGGGGGCGGCTATAATTCACCCCTCCACTTT
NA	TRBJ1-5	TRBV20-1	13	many	CSVKDPSNQPQHF	TGCAGTGTTAAGGACCCAAGCAATCAGCCCCAGCATTTT
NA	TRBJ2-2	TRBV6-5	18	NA	CASSYSIVQPENTGELFF	TGTGCCAGCAGTTACTCGATAGTGCAGCCCGAGAACACCGGGGAGCTGTTTTTT
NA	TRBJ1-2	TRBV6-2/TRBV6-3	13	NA	CASSDTGLGGYTF	TGTGCCAGCAGCGACACAGGGCTTGGTGGCTACACCTTC
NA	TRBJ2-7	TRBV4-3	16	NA	CASSQLLSDVTYEQYF	TGCGCCAGCAGCCAGCTGTTGTCGGACGTGACTTACGAGCAGTACTTC
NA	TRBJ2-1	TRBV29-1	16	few	CSVPWGRVGAIDEQFF	TGCAGCGTCCCCTGGGGCCGCGTGGGTGCTATCGATGAGCAGTTCTTC
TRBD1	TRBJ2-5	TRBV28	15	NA	CASSLRQGALETQYF	TGTGCCAGCAGTTTGAGACAGGGGGCTCTTGAGACCCAGTACTTC
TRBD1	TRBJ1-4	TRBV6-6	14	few	CASSSTGGEEKLFF	TGTGCCAGCAGCTCCACAGGGGGCGAGGAAAAACTGTTTTTT
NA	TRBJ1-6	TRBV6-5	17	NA	CASSYLQGNSGRSPLHF	TGTGCCAGCAGTTACCTGCAGGGAAACTCTGGTCGTTCACCCCTCCACTTT
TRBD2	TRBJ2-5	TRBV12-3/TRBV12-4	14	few	CASSLAVSVTTPYF	TGTGCCAGCAGTCTAGCGGTCTCCGTCACCACCCCTTACTTC
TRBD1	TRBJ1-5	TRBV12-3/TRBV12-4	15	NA	CASSLVGGPIQPQHF	TGTGCCAGCAGTTTAGTAGGGGGCCCCATTCAACCCCAGCATTTT
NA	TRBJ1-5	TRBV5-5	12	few	CASSPTDLPQHF	TGTGCCAGCAGCCCCACAGATCTGCCCCAGCATTTT
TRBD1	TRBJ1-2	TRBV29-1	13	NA	CSSGADRDGGYTF	TGCAGCTCTGGTGCAGACAGGGACGGTGGCTACACCTTC
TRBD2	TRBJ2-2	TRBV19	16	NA	CASTPSAGEGSGELFF	TGTGCCAGCACTCCCTCTGCGGGGGAGGGTTCCGGGGAGCTGTTTTTT
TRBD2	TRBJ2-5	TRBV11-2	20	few	CASSLVFGRGEGLAWETQYF	TGTGCCAGCAGCTTAGTGTTCGGAAGGGGGGAAGGACTAGCCTGGGAGACCCAGTACTTC
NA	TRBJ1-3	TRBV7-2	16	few	CASSLDWTHSGNTIYF	TGTGCCAGCAGCTTAGATTGGACACACTCTGGAAACACCATATATTTT
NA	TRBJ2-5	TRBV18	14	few	CASSQQGTGETQYF	TGTGCCAGCTCACAACAGGGTACCGGGGAGACCCAGTACTTC
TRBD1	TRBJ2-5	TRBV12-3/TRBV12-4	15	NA	CANGTTGGGGETQYF	TGTGCCAACGGAACGACAGGGGGAGGAGGAGAGACCCAGTACTTC
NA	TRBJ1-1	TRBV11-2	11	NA	CASSLRDKAFF	TGTGCCAGCAGCTTAAGGGACAAAGCTTTCTTT
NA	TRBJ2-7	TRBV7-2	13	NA	CASSLQQSYEQYF	TGTGCCAGCAGCTTACAACAGAGCTACGAGCAGTACTTC
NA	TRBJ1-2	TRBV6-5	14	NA	CASTVGGRSYGYTF	TGTGCCAGCACCGTAGGGGGACGGAGCTATGGCTACACCTTC
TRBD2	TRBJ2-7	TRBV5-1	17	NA	CASSSTPGTSGTYEQYF	TGCGCCAGCAGCTCCACCCCCGGGACTAGCGGGACTTACGAGCAGTACTTC
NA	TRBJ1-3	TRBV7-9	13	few	CASSLADGNTMYF	TGTGCCAGCAGCTTAGCGGATGGAAACACCATGTATTTT
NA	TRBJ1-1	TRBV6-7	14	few	CASVFRRGDTEAFF	TGTGCCAGCGTCTTCCGTCGGGGGGACACTGAAGCTTTCTTT
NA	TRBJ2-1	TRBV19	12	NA	CASSMQGIEQFF	TGTGCCAGTAGTATGCAGGGGATTGAGCAGTTCTTC
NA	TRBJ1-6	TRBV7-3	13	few	CASATVANSPLHF	TGTGCCAGCGCTACAGTAGCAAATTCACCCCTCCACTTT
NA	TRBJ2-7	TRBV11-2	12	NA	CASSYYPGEQYF	TGTGCCAGTAGCTACTATCCAGGAGAGCAGTACTTC
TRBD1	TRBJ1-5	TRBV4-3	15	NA	CASSEGTAGGQPQHF	TGCGCCAGCAGCGAAGGGACAGCGGGGGGTCAGCCCCAGCATTTT
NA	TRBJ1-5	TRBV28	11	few	CASSGNQPQHF	TGTGCCAGTTCGGGCAATCAGCCCCAGCATTTT
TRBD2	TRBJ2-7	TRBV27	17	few	CASSLSQIAGDYYEQYF	TGTGCCAGCAGTTTATCTCAAATAGCGGGAGACTACTACGAGCAGTACTTC
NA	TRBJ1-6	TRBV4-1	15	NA	CASSQLAGPGVPLHF	TGCGCCAGCAGCCAACTGGCAGGACCTGGAGTGCCCCTCCACTTT
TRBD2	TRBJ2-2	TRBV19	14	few	CASSPPGLPGELFF	TGTGCCAGTAGTCCCCCGGGACTACCCGGGGAGCTGTTTTTT
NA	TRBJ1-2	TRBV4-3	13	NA	CASSQDYSYGYTF	TGCGCCAGCAGCCAAGATTACAGTTATGGCTACACCTTC
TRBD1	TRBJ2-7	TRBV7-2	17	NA	CASSFGSFRDRGYEQYF	TGTGCCAGCAGCTTTGGCAGCTTCCGGGACAGGGGCTACGAGCAGTACTTC
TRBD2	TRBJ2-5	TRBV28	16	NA	CASSLGQGLAEETQYF	TGTGCCAGCAGTTTGGGGCAAGGTCTAGCGGAAGAGACCCAGTACTTC
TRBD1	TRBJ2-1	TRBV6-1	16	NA	CASSSTGQGSYNEQFF	TGTGCCAGCAGTAGCACCGGACAGGGATCCTACAATGAGCAGTTCTTC
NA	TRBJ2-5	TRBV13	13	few	CASSLLRRETQYF	TGTGCCAGCAGCTTACTCCGTCGAGAGACCCAGTACTTC
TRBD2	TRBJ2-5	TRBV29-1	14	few	CSVSQKAGAETQYF	TGCAGCGTTTCCCAAAAAGCGGGGGCAGAGACCCAGTACTTC
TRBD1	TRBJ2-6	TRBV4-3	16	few	CASSQETGAGANVLTF	TGCGCCAGCAGCCAAGAGACAGGGGCTGGGGCCAACGTCCTGACTTTC
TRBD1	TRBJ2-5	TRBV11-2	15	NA	CASSPGGTVLETQYF	TGTGCCAGCAGCCCAGGGGGTACAGTACTAGAGACCCAGTACTTC
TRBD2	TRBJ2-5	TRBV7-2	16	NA	CASSLPTSGGDETQYF	TGTGCCAGCAGCTTACCGACTAGCGGGGGGGATGAGACCCAGTACTTC
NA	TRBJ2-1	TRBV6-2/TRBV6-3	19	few	CASSYPTEGWREAYNEQFF	TGTGCCAGCAGTTACCCTACCGAGGGATGGAGGGAAGCCTACAATGAGCAGTTCTTC
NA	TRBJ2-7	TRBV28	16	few	CASSLGYAVISYEQYF	TGTGCCAGCAGTTTGGGGTACGCAGTGATCTCCTACGAGCAGTACTTC
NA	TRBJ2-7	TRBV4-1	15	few	CASSQVGGGLNEQYF	TGCGCCAGCAGCCAAGTTGGCGGGGGCCTGAACGAGCAGTACTTC
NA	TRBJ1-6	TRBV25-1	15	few	CASSGRDNYNSPLHF	TGTGCCAGCAGTGGACGGGACAACTATAATTCACCCCTCCACTTT
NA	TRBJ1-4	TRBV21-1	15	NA	CASSTQQGDNEKLFF	TGTGCCAGCAGCACTCAACAGGGGGATAATGAAAAACTGTTTTTT
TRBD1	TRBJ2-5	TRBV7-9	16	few	CASSPRTGGGQETQYF	TGTGCCAGCAGCCCTCGGACAGGCGGCGGACAAGAGACCCAGTACTTC
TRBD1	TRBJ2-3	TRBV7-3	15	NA	CASSWTGGDGDTQYF	TGTGCCAGCAGCTGGACAGGGGGAGACGGTGATACGCAGTATTTT